The next 9 T cell receptor beta chains were all read from a single sample in a study of blood T cell repertoires in COVID-19 (dated by TCRdb to about 2020). Library generation was performed with the immunoSEQ multiplex PCR assay. Drawn from immuneACCESS, this table holds only the in-frame rearrangements with V and J called that TCRdb kept. Clones are partly lost; checked studies trace under half to an unresolved V gene and leave the rest unexplained. The table for this sample lists 350,000 to 400,000 clones; 87% of them were counted only once. Together, the top ten hold approximately 3% of the sample. The sequencing sample was made of PBMCs or T cells enriched from blood (not recorded which). The receptors were sampled from a woman in her 30s who had recovered from COVID-19.

The gene calls are TRBV2 and TRBJ1-2, with 8 nucleotides matching TRBD1. Looked up from germline, CDR1 is SNHLY and CDR2 is FYNNEI. The CDR3 runs to 13 residues. Trimming at V came to 4 bases and at J to 6 bases, leaving 4 bases not matched to a gene. CDR3 coding DNA: TGTGCCAGCAGTGTTGGACAGGGCCATGGCTACACCTTC. It specifies CASSVGQGHGYTF.

With regard to this clone: The germline gene is not matched at one end of the junction; a read error may be the cause. The chain links TRBV7-7 to TRBJ2-2; 8 nucleotides line up with TRBD2. Germline V gene data show CDR1 as SSHAT and CDR2 as FNYEAQ (reference sequence). The CDR3 is 16 amino acids. In DNA, the CDR3 is TGTGCTAGCAGCTTAACAAGCGGGAGAGGCACCGGGGAGCTGTTTTTT. This sequence encodes CASSLTSGRGTGELFF.

The J gene is TRBJ2-3, the V gene TRBV28, with a weak D call TRBD2 (8 bases). The germline gives CDR1 MDHEN, CDR2 SYDVKM. Trimming stripped 10 bases from V and 2 bases from J, with 16 bases between. This CDR3 is built from 14 residues. The CDR3 DNA follows: TGTGCCACGGGGGGGGGACAGCACACAGATACGCAGTATTTT. Its translation is CATGGGQHTDTQYF.

This chain connects TRBV28 to TRBJ2-3; D remains unclear. With 4 bases removed from V and 5 bases from J, the gap between germline ends came to 19 bases. This CDR3 is 16 amino acids long. In germline, CDR1 is MDHEN, CDR2 SYDVKM. The CDR3 DNA sequence: TGTGCCAGCAGTTCCCCACCGACCCATAGGAGAGATACGCAGTATTTT. Translation gives CASSSPPTHRRDTQYF.

This clone has more than one count but fewer than ten. The V call is TRBV9, the J call TRBJ2-1, with 10 bases lining up with TRBD2. V lost 4 bases, J lost 6 bases, and 10 bases stayed unmatched. This CDR3 has 16 amino acids. Germline V gives CDR1 SGDLS, CDR2 YYNGEE. The CDR3 loop reads CASSSRVSGRINEQFF. As DNA, the CDR3 is TGTGCCAGCAGCTCCCGGGTTAGCGGGAGGATCAATGAGCAGTTCTTC.

The rearrangement uses TRBV7-9 and TRBJ2-7, with TRBD1 matching over 9 bases. After removal of 5 bases from V and 3 bases from J, the junction contained 8 bases not matched to a gene. The CDR3 loop spans 15 amino acids. Germline assignment: CDR1 SEHNR and CDR2 FQNEAQ (reference sequence). Here the CDR3 reads CASSLSGTGFYEQYF. CDR3 sequence (DNA): TGTGCCAGCAGCCTTTCCGGGACAGGGTTCTACGAGCAGTACTTC.

The chain combines TRBV3-1 (or the pseudogene TRBV3-2) with TRBJ1-1; 11 bases map to TRBD1. The CDR3 length is 15 residues. Germline CDR1 and CDR2: LGHDT and YNNKEL (reference sequence). V dropped 3 bases and J dropped 1; count of bases not matched to a gene: 1. CDR3 loop: CASSQGQGGNTEAFF. The CDR3 region has the DNA TGTGCCAGCAGCCAGGGACAGGGGGGGAACACTGAAGCTTTCTTT.

The gene calls are TRBV27 and TRBJ1-5; the match to TRBD1 covers 9 bases. The CDR3 has 12 residues. V was clipped by 5 bases and J by 9 bases; unmatched bases: 2. Germline CDR1 reads MNHEY; CDR2 reads SMNVEV (reference sequence). CDR3 region: CASSKTGGPQHF. For the CDR3, the DNA is TGTGCCAGCAGTAAGACAGGGGGGCCCCAGCATTTT.

For the CDR3, the DNA is TGTGCCAGCAGCCAAACCGGGACAGGGGTGCATCACTATGGCTACACCTTC. It specifies CASSQTGTGVHHYGYTF. The chain links TRBV4-2 to TRBJ1-2; 10 bases map to TRBD1. CDR3 length: 17 residues. Germline CDR1 is LGHNA and CDR2 is YNFKEQ. With V trimmed by 2 bases and J by 3 bases, 9 bases remained unmatched.